The next 5 T cell receptor beta chains were all read from a single sample in a study of T cells in localized non-small cell lung cancer. Assay used: immunoSEQ multiplex PCR; TCRdb lists only in-frame clones, some missing. Of about 21,000 clones in the sample, approximately 86% were seen once. The material was peripheral blood mononuclear cells, obtained before any cancer treatment. Source of these receptors: a male donor at least 60 years old with stage II lung adenocarcinoma.

The CDR3 sequence: CASSSTGGVFLGNTIYF. As DNA, the CDR3 is TGTGCCAGCAGTTCGACAGGGGGCGTATTCCTTGGAAACACCATATATTTT. This sequence joins TRBV7-2 and TRBJ1-3, with 10 bases identical to TRBD1. The CDR3 has 17 amino acids. Germline CDR1 is SGHTA and CDR2 is FQGNSA. J gave up 3 bases and V 6 bases, and 11 bases lay outside the gene matches.

The chain has TRBV7-9 and TRBJ2-1, with D possibly TRBD1 on 5 matching bases. This CDR3 is built from 17 residues. CDR1 and CDR2 (germline): SEHNR, FQNEAQ (reference sequence). V was pared by 2 bases and J by 3 bases, with 17 bases between. The CDR3 coding sequence is TGTGCCAGCAGCTTAAGGGGTGGGCGGCTCCACTACAATGAGCAGTTCTTC. It specifies CASSLRGGRLHYNEQFF.

This clone was recorded once. The chain has TRBV5-1 and TRBJ1-5; a weak D match, TRBD1 (5 bases). CDR1 SGHRS and CDR2 YFSETQ come from the germline V gene. V gave up 0 bases and J gave up 3 bases, with 10 bases separating them. The CDR3 totals 15 residues. This CDR3 reads CASSLGGGNNQPQHF. DNA for the CDR3: TGCGCCAGCAGCTTGGGTGGGGGTAACAATCAGCCCCAGCATTTT.

The chain has TRBV5-1 and TRBJ2-5; TRBD1 aligns across 10 bases. Trimming removed 4 bases from V and 4 bases from J; junction bases left unmatched: 10. This CDR3 comprises 16 residues. The V gene's germline CDR1 is SGHRS and CDR2 YFSETQ. In nucleotides, the CDR3 is TGCGCCAGCAGCACGTTTTCGACAGGGGGCGGAGAGACCCAGTACTTC. As protein: CASSTFSTGGGETQYF.

V gene TRBV29-1 combines with J gene TRBJ2-1; D unclear. CDR3 length: 12 amino acids. Deletions cut 4 bases from V and 3 bases from J, with 7 bases between. Germline loops: CDR1 SQVTM, CDR2 ANQGSEA. This CDR3 is CSVVPRYNEQFF. In nucleotides, the CDR3 is TGCAGCGTTGTTCCGCGCTACAATGAGCAGTTCTTC.